This TCR beta chain came from a study of cytomegalovirus exposure and HLA in healthy donors. Primers: 60 Vbeta forward and 13 Jbeta reverse. Assay: immunoSEQ multiplex PCR; the TCRdb copy retains only in-frame clones and omits some. The sample shows about 300,000 clones, about nine tenths of them seen only once. This clone was seen more than once but under ten times. After removal of 5 bases from V and 6 bases from J, the junction contained 7 bases not matched to a gene. From germline, CDR1 is SEHNR and CDR2 FQNEAQ (reference sequence). The CDR3 consists of 14 residues. The V gene is TRBV7-9, the J gene TRBJ2-3; 8 bases line up with TRBD2. The sample consisted of PBMCs. The clonotype originates from a man in his forties or fifties in good health and CMV-seropositive. CDR3 loop: CASSQGLEVDTQYF. CDR3 bases: TGTGCCAGCAGCCAGGGACTAGAGGTGGATACGCAGTATTTT.